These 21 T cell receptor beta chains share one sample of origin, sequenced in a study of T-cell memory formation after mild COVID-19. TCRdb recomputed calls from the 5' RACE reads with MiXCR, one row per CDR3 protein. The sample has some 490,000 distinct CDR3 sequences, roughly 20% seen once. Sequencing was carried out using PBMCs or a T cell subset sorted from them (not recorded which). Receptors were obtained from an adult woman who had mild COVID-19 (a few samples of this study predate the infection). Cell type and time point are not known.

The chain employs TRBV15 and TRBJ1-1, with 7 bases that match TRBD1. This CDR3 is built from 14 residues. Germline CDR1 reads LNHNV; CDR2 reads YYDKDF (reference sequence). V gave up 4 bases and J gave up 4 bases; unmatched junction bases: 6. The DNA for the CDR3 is TGTGCCACCAGCACACAGGGGAGGTTCACTGAAGCTTTCTTT. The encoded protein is CATSTQGRFTEAFF.

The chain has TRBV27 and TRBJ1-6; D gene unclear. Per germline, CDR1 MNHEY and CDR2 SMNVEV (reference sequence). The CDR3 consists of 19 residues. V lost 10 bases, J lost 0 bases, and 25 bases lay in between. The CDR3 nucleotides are TGTGCCAACCTCCTCCCGCCCTCCCTGCCCAGCTCCTATAATTCACCCCTCCACTTT. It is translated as CANLLPPSLPSSYNSPLHF.

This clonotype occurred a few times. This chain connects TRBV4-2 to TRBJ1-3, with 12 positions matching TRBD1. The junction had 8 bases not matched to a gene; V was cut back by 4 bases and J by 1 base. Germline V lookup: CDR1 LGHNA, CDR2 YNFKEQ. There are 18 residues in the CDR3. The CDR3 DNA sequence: TGTGCCAGCAGCCCCGGGGGACAGGGGGCTTATTCTGGAAACACCATATATTTT. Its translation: CASSPGGQGAYSGNTIYF.

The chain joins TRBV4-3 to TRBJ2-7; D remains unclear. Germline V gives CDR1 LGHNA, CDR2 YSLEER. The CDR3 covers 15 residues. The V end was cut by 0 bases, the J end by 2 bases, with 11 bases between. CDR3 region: CASSQDQATTYEQYF. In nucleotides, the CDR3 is TGCGCCAGCAGCCAAGATCAGGCCACTACCTACGAGCAGTACTTC.

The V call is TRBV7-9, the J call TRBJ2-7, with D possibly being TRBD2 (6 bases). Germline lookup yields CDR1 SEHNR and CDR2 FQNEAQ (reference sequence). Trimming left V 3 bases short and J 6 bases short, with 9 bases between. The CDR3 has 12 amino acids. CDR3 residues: CASSLEGLEQYF. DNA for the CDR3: TGTGCCAGCAGCTTGGAGGGCCTCGAGCAGTACTTC. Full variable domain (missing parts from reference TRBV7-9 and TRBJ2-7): DTGVSQNPRHKITKRGQNVTFRCDPISEHNRLYWYRQTLGQGPEFLTYFQNEAQLEKSRLLSDRFSAERPKGSFSTLEIQRTEQGDSAMYLCASSLEGLEQYFGPGTRLTVT.

CDR3 coding DNA: TGCGCCAGCAGCCCCCTTCGACAGGGCAGGTCTGAAGCTTTCTTT. This encodes CASSPLRQGRSEAFF. The V and J genes are TRBV4-1 and TRBJ1-1; TRBD1 agrees at 7 bases. The trim removed 4 bases at V and 6 bases at J, leaving 11 bases unmatched. The CDR3 consists of 15 residues. Per the germline V gene, CDR1 is MGHRA and CDR2 is YSYEKL.

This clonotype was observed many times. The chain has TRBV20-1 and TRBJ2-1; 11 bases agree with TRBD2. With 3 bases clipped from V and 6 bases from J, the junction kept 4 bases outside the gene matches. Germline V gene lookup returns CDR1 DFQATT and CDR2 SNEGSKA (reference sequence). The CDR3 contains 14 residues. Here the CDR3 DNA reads TGCAGTGCTAGCCCTAGCGGGAGGCCCAATGAGCAGTTCTTC. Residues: CSASPSGRPNEQFF.

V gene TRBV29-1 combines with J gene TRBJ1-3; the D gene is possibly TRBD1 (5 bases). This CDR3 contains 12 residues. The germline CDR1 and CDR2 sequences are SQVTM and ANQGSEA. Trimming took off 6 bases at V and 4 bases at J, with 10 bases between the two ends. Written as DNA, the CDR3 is TGCAGCGTGCAGGGCGACGGAAACACCATATATTTT. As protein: CSVQGDGNTIYF. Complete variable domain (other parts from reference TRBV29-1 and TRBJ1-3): SAVISQKPSRDICQRGTSLTIQCQVDSQVTMMFWYRQQPGQSLTLIATANQGSEATYESGFVIDKFPISRPNLTFSTLTVSNMSPEDSSIYLCSVQGDGNTIYFGEGSWLTVV.

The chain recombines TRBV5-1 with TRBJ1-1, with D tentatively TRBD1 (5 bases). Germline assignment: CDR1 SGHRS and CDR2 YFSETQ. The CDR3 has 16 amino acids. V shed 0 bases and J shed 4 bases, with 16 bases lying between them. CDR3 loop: CASSLADLAGRTEAFF. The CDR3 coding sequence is TGCGCCAGCAGCTTGGCCGACCTCGCAGGGCGCACTGAAGCTTTCTTT.

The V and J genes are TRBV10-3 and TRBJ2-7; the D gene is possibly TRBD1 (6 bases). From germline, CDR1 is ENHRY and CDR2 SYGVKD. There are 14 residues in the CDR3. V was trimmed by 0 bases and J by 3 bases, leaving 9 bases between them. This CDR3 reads CAISESPGVYEQYF. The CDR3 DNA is TGTGCCATCAGTGAGTCCCCAGGGGTCTACGAGCAGTACTTC.

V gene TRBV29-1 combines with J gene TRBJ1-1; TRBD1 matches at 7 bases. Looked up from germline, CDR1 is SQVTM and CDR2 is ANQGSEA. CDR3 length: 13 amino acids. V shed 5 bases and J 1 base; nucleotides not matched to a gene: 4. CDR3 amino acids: CSVLQGWNTEAFF. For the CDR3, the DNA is TGCAGCGTTCTACAGGGGTGGAACACTGAAGCTTTCTTT. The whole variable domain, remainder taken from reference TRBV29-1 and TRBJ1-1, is SAVISQKPSRDICQRGTSLTIQCQVDSQVTMMFWYRQQPGQSLTLIATANQGSEATYESGFVIDKFPISRPNLTFSTLTVSNMSPEDSSIYLCSVLQGWNTEAFFGQGTRLTVV.

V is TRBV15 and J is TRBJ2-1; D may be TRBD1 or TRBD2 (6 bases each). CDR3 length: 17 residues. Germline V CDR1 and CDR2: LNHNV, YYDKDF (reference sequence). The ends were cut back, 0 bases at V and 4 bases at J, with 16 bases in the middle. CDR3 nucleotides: TGTGCCACCAGCAGAGATACCGGGGGCCTCGTTTACAATGAGCAGTTCTTC. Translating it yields CATSRDTGGLVYNEQFF. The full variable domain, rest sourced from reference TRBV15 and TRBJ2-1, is DAMVIQNPRYQVTQFGKPVTLSCSQTLNHNVMYWYQQKSSQAPKLLFHYYDKDFNNEADTPDNFQSRRPNTSFCFLDIRSPGLGDTAMYLCATSRDTGGLVYNEQFFGPGTRLTVL.

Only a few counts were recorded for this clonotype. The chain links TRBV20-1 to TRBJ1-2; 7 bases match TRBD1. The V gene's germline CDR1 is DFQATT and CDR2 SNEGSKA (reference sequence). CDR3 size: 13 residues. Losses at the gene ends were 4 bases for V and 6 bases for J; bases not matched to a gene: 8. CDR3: CSAINTGVHGYTF. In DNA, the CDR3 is TGCAGTGCTATAAACACAGGGGTACATGGCTACACCTTC.

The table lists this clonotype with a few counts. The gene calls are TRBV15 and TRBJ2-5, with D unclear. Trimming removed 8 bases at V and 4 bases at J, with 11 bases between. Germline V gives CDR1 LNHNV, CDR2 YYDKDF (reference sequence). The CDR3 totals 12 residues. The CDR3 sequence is CATRGDGETQYF. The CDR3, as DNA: TGTGCCACCCGCGGAGATGGAGAGACCCAGTACTTC. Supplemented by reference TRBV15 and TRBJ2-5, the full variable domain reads DAMVIQNPRYQVTQFGKPVTLSCSQTLNHNVMYWYQQKSSQAPKLLFHYYDKDFNNEADTPDNFQSRRPNTSFCFLDIRSPGLGDTAMYLCATRGDGETQYFGPGTRLLVL.

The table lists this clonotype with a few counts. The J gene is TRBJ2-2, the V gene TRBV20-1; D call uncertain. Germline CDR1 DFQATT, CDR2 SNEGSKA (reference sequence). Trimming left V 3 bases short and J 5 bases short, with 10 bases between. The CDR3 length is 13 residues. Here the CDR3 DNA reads TGCAGTGCTAGTAGTGCTGGGACCGGGGAGCTGTTTTTT. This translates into CSASSAGTGELFF.

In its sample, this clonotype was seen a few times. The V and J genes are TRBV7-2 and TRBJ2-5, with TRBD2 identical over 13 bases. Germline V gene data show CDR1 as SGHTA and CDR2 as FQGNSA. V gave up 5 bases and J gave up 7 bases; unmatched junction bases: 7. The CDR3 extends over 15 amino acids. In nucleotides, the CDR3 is TGTGCCAGCAGCCCCGGGACTAGCGGGATGTGGACCCAGTACTTC. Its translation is CASSPGTSGMWTQYF.

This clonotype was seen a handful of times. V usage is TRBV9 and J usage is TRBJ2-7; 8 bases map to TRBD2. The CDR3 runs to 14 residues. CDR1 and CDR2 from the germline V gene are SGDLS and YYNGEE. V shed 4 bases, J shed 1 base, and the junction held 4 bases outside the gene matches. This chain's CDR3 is CASSRGGVSYEQYF. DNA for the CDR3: TGTGCCAGCAGCCGGGGGGGCGTATCCTACGAGCAGTACTTC.

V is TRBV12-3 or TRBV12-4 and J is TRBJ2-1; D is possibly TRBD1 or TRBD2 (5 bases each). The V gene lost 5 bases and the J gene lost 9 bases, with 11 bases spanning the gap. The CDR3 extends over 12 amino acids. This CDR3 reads CASSRRGVEQFF. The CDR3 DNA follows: TGTGCCAGCAGTCGCAGAGGGGTTGAGCAGTTCTTC.

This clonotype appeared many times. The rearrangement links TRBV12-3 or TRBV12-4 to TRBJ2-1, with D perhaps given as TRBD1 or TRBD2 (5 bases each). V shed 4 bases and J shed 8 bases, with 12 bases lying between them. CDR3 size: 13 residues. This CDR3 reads CASSSSGRDEQFF. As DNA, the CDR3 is TGTGCCAGCAGTTCATCGGGGCGCGATGAGCAGTTCTTC.

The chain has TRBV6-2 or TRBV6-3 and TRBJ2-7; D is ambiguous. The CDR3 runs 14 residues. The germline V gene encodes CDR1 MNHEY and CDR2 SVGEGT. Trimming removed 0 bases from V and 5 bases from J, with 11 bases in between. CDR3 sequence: CASSYSTNTHEQYF. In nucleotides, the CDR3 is TGTGCCAGCAGTTACTCGACCAATACCCACGAGCAGTACTTC.

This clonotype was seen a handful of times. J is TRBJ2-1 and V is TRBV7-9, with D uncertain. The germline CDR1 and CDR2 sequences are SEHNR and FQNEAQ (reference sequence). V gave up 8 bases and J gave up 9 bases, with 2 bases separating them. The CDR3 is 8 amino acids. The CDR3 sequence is CASVEQFF. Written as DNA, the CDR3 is TGTGCCAGCGTTGAGCAGTTCTTC. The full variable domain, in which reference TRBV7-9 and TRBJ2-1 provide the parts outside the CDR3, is DTGVSQNPRHKITKRGQNVTFRCDPISEHNRLYWYRQTLGQGPEFLTYFQNEAQLEKSRLLSDRFSAERPKGSFSTLEIQRTEQGDSAMYLCASVEQFFGPGTRLTVL.